A selection of T cell receptor beta chains follows, all from one sample in a study of shared clonotypes between healthy human individuals. The data were produced by immunoSEQ multiplex PCR, yet TCRdb's version contains in-frame clones alone and is incomplete. The table shows roughly 520,000 clones, with 95% to 97% occurring only once. Sequencing was performed on naive CD4+ T cells sorted from blood. Receptor source: a woman under 40 in good health. Both conserved end residues are part of each CDR3. A D gene is named only where the DNA matches it firmly. Clone size appears in some rows only: once, few, many, or a class for an expanded clone.

j_gene: TRBJ1-2
v_gene: TRBV6-1
abundance: once
d_gene: TRBD1
CDR3aa: CASSEGGGQGSNYGYTF
CDR3nt: TGTGCCAGCAGTGAAGGGGGTGGACAGGGTTCTAACTATGGCTACACCTTC

j_gene: TRBJ2-7
v_gene: TRBV7-2
abundance: once
d_gene: NA
CDR3aa: CASSLGGGKGYEQYF
CDR3nt: TGTGCCAGCAGCTTAGGTGGCGGGAAGGGCTACGAGCAGTACTTC

j_gene: TRBJ1-6
v_gene: TRBV19
abundance: NA
d_gene: NA
CDR3aa: CASSITGIYNSPLHF
CDR3nt: TGTGCCAGTAGTATAACTGGGATCTATAATTCACCCCTCCACTTT

j_gene: TRBJ1-4
v_gene: TRBV18
abundance: NA
d_gene: NA
CDR3aa: CASSSRQENEKLFF
CDR3nt: TGTGCCAGCTCATCTCGACAGGAGAATGAAAAACTGTTTTTT

j_gene: TRBJ2-1
v_gene: TRBV28
abundance: NA
d_gene: NA
CDR3aa: CASSYGYNEQFF
CDR3nt: TGTGCCAGCAGTTACGGATACAATGAGCAGTTCTTC

j_gene: TRBJ1-4
v_gene: TRBV5-1
abundance: NA
d_gene: TRBD1
CDR3aa: CASTQGTGGEKLFF
CDR3nt: TGCGCCAGTACCCAAGGGACAGGCGGTGAAAAACTGTTTTTT

j_gene: TRBJ1-2
v_gene: TRBV7-8
abundance: NA
d_gene: TRBD1
CDR3aa: CASSLNFWTGAYNGYTF
CDR3nt: TGTGCCAGCAGCCTAAATTTTTGGACAGGGGCCTATAATGGCTACACCTTC

j_gene: TRBJ2-6
v_gene: TRBV19
abundance: NA
d_gene: NA
CDR3aa: CASSIGVSSGANVLTF
CDR3nt: TGTGCCAGTAGTATAGGAGTTTCCTCTGGGGCCAACGTCCTGACTTTC

j_gene: TRBJ2-7
v_gene: TRBV18
abundance: NA
d_gene: NA
CDR3aa: CASSPRVGGAYEQYF
CDR3nt: TGTGCCAGCTCGCCACGAGTAGGGGGGGCCTACGAGCAGTACTTC

j_gene: TRBJ2-1
v_gene: TRBV28
abundance: NA
d_gene: TRBD2
CDR3aa: CASSYSHGLAGDNEQFF
CDR3nt: TGTGCCAGCAGCTACTCCCACGGACTAGCGGGGGACAATGAGCAGTTCTTC

j_gene: TRBJ2-7
v_gene: TRBV9
abundance: NA
d_gene: NA
CDR3aa: CASSVAMGPYEQYF
CDR3nt: TGTGCCAGCAGCGTAGCTATGGGGCCCTACGAGCAGTACTTC

j_gene: TRBJ2-2
v_gene: TRBV2
abundance: NA
d_gene: NA
CDR3aa: CASKWLVPGELFF
CDR3nt: TGTGCCAGCAAGTGGCTGGTGCCCGGGGAGCTGTTTTTT

j_gene: TRBJ2-2
v_gene: TRBV5-4
abundance: NA
d_gene: NA
CDR3aa: CASSLIEGELFF
CDR3nt: TGTGCCAGCAGCTTGATAGAGGGGGAGCTGTTTTTT

j_gene: TRBJ1-4
v_gene: TRBV18
abundance: NA
d_gene: TRBD1
CDR3aa: CASSHSGTVEKLFF
CDR3nt: TGTGCCAGCTCACACTCAGGGACAGTCGAAAAACTGTTTTTT

j_gene: TRBJ2-5
v_gene: TRBV11-2
abundance: NA
d_gene: NA
CDR3aa: CASSAPGTQETQYF
CDR3nt: TGTGCCAGCAGTGCCCCCGGGACACAAGAGACCCAGTACTTC

j_gene: TRBJ1-2
v_gene: TRBV6-1
abundance: NA
d_gene: TRBD1
CDR3aa: CASSPGQGRYGYTF
CDR3nt: TGTGCCAGCAGCCCGGGACAGGGGAGGTATGGCTACACCTTC

j_gene: TRBJ2-7
v_gene: TRBV6-1
abundance: NA
d_gene: NA
CDR3aa: CASSTPVAYSYEQYF
CDR3nt: TGTGCCAGCTCTACGCCAGTGGCCTACTCCTACGAGCAGTACTTC

j_gene: TRBJ2-5
v_gene: TRBV19
abundance: NA
d_gene: TRBD1
CDR3aa: CASSSRTGGVETQYF
CDR3nt: TGTGCCAGTAGTTCACGGACAGGGGGCGTTGAGACCCAGTACTTC

j_gene: TRBJ2-3
v_gene: TRBV28
abundance: NA
d_gene: TRBD2
CDR3aa: CASSSLPGRPKGTSGRGLADTQYF
CDR3nt: TGTGCCAGCAGTTCTTTACCGGGCCGGCCGAAGGGGACTAGCGGGAGGGGTTTGGCAGATACGCAGTATTTT

j_gene: TRBJ2-1
v_gene: TRBV6-4
abundance: NA
d_gene: NA
CDR3aa: CASSQVVRFF
CDR3nt: TGTGCCAGCAGTCAGGTAGTCCGGTTCTTC